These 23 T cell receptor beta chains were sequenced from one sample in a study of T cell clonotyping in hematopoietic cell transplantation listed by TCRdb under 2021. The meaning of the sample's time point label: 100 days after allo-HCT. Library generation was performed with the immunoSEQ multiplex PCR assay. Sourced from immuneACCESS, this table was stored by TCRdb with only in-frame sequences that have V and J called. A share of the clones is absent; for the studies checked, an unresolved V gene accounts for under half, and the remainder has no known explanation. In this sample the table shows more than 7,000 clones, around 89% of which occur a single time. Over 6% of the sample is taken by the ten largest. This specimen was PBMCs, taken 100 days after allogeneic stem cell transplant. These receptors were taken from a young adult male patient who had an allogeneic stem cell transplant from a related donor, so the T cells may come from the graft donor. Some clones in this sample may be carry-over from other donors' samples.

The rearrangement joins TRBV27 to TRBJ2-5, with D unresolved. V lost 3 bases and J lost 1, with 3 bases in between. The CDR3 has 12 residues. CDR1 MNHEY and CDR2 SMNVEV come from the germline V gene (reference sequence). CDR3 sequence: CASSFAQETQYF. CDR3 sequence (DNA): TGTGCCAGCAGTTTTGCCCAAGAGACCCAGTACTTC.

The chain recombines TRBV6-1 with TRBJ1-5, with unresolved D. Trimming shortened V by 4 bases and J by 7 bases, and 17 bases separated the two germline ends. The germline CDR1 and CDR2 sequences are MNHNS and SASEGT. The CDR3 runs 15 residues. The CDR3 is CASSVADGLNQPQHF. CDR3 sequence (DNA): TGTGCCAGCAGTGTCGCGGACGGGTTGAACCAGCCCCAGCATTTT.

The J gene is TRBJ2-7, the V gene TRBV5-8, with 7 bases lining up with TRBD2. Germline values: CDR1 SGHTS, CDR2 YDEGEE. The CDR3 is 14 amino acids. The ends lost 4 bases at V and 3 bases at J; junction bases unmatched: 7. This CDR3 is CASSVVSGNYEQYV. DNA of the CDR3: TGTGCCAGCAGCGTGGTCAGCGGGAACTACGAGCAGTACGTC.

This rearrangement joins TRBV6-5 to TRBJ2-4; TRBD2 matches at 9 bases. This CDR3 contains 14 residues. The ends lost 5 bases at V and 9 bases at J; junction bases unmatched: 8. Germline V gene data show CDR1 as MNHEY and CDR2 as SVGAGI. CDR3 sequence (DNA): TGTGCCAGCAGTCCCTGGACTAGCGACGGCATTCAGTACTTC. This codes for CASSPWTSDGIQYF.

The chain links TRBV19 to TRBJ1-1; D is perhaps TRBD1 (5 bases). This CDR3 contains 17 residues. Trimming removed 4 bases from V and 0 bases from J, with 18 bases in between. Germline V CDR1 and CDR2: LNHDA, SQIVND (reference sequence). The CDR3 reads CASSRDSYRLMNTEAFF. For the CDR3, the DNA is TGTGCCAGTAGTAGGGACTCGTACAGGCTCATGAACACTGAAGCTTTCTTT.

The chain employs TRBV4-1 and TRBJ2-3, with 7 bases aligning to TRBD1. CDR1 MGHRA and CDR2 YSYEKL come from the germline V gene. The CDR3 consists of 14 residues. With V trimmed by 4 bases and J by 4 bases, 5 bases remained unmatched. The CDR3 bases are TGCGCCAGCAGCCTACGACAGGGTTCAGATACGCAGTATTTT. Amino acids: CASSLRQGSDTQYF.

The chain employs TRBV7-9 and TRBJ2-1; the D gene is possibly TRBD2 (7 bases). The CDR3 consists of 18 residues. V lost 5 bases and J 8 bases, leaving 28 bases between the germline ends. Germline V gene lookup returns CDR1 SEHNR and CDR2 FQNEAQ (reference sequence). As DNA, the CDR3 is TGTGCCAGCAGCCGGACCCACGTAGGGGGGGCAAAGCCCCATGAGCAGTTCTTC. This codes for CASSRTHVGGAKPHEQFF.

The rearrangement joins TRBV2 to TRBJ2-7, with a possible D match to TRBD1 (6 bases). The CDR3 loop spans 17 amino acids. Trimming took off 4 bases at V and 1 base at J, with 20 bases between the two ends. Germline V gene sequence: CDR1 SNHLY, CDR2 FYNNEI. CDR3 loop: CASSADHIGQISYEQYV. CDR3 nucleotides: TGTGCCAGCAGTGCTGATCATATAGGACAGATTTCCTACGAGCAGTACGTC.

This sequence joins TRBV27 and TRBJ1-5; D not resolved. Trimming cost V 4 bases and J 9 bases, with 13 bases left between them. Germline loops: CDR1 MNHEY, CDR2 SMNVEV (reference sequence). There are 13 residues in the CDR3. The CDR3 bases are TGTGCCAGCAGTTCTGCCCTGGGTTGGCCCCAGCATTTT. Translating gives CASSSALGWPQHF.

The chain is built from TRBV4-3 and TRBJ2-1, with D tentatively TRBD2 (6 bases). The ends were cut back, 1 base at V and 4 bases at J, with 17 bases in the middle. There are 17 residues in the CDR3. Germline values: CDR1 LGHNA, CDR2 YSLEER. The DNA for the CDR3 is TGCGCCAGCAGCCAAGTATCGGGACTCGGGGTTTACAATGAGCAGTTCTTC. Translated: CASSQVSGLGVYNEQFF.

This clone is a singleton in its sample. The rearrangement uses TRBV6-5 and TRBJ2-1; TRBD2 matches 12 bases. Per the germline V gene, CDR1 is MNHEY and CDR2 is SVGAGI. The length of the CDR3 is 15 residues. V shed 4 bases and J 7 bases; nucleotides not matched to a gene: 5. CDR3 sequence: CASSWTSGMKNEQFF. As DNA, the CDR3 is TGTGCCAGCAGTTGGACTAGCGGGATGAAAAATGAGCAGTTCTTC.

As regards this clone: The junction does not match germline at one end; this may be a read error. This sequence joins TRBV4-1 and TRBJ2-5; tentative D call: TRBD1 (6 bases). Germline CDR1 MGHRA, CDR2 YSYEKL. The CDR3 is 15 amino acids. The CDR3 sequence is CASSLGTLGQETQYF. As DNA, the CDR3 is TGTGCCAGCAGCCTCGGGACATTGGGGCAAGAGACCCAGTACTTC.

CDR3 in amino acids: CSVETGLIYNEQFF. As DNA, the CDR3 is TGCAGCGTCGAAACAGGGTTGATATACAATGAGCAGTTCTTC. The V gene is TRBV29-1, the J gene TRBJ2-1; D may be TRBD1 (6 bases). The CDR3 has 14 amino acids. V gave up 6 bases and J gave up 4 bases, with 16 bases separating them. The V gene's germline CDR1 is SQVTM and CDR2 ANQGSEA.

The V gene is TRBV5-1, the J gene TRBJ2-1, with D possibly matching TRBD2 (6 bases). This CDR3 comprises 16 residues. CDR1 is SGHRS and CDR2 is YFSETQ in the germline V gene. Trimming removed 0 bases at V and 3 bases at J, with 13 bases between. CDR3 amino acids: CASSLEVAEYYNEQFF. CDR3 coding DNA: TGCGCCAGCAGCTTGGAAGTAGCGGAATACTACAATGAGCAGTTCTTC.

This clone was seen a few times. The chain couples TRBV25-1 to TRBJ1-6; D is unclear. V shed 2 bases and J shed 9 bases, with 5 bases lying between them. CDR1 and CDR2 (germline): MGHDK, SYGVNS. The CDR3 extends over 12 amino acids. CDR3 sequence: CASSERASPLHF. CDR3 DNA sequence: TGTGCCAGCAGTGAAAGGGCTTCACCCCTCCACTTT.

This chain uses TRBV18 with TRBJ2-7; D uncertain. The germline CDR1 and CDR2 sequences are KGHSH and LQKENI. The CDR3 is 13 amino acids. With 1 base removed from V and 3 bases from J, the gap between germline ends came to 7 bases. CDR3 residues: CASSPQKGYEQYV. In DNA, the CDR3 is TGTGCCAGCTCACCACAAAAGGGCTACGAGCAGTACGTC.

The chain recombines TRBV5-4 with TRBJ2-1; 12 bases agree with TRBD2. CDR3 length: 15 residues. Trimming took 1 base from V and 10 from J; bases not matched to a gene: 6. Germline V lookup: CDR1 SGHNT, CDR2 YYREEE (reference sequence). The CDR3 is CASSLPPSGRGEQFF. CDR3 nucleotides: TGTGCCAGCAGCTTGCCCCCTAGCGGGAGGGGAGAGCAGTTCTTC.

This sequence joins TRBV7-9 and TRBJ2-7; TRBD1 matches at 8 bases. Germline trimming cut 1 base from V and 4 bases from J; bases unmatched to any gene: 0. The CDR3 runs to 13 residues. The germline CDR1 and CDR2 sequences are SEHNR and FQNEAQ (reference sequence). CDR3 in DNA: TGTGCCAGCAGCTTAGACAGGGGGTACGAGCAGTACGTC. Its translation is CASSLDRGYEQYV.

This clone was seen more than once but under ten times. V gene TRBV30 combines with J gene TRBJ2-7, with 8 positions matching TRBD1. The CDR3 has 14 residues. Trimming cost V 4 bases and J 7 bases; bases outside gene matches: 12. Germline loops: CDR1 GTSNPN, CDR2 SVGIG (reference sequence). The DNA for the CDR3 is TGTGCCTGGATCCGGGACAGGAAAACGGAAGAGCAGTACGTC. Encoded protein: CAWIRDRKTEEQYV.

CDR3 sequence (DNA): TGTGCCAGCAGCTTGGCTGGAGGGGCGCGGAATGAAAAACTGTTTTTT. Amino acids: CASSLAGGARNEKLFF. The V call is TRBV5-6, the J call TRBJ1-4; possible D gene TRBD1, 5 bases. CDR1 and CDR2 from the germline V gene are SGHDT and YYEEEE. Trimming removed 0 bases at V and 5 bases at J, with 14 bases between. This CDR3 comprises 16 residues.

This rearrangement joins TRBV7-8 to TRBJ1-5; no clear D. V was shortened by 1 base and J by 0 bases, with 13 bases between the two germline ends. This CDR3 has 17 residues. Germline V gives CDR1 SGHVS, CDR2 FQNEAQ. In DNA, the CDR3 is TGTGCCAGCAGCTTAGAAGAACGGCAGAATAGCAATCAGCCCCAGCATTTT. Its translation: CASSLEERQNSNQPQHF.

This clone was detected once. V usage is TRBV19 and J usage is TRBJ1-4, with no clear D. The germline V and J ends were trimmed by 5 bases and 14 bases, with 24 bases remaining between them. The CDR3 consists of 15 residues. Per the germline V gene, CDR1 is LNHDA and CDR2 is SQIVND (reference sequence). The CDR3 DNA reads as TGTGCCAGTAGTCATCCTTACGTATCCGAGATTAAGCTGTTTTTT. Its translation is CASSHPYVSEIKLFF.

The CDR3 DNA follows: TGCGCCAGCAGCCAAGATGCGGGAGGGGGAGGCACTGAAGCTTTCTTT. The encoded protein is CASSQDAGGGGTEAFF. V usage is TRBV4-3 and J usage is TRBJ1-1, with D perhaps matching TRBD1 (6 bases). The CDR3 covers 16 residues. From germline, CDR1 is LGHNA and CDR2 YSLEER. V shed 0 bases and J shed 4 bases, with 15 bases lying between them.